These T cell receptor beta chains were read from a single sample in a study of T cell clones after liver transplantation. Only in-frame clones appear in the TCRdb table, and some are missing; sequencing was by immunoSEQ multiplex PCR. The data contain about 51,000 clones, about 86% of them singletons. The sequenced sample was CD8+ T cells from blood, obtained 12 months after liver transplant. The receptors shown here come from a human patient who received a liver transplant. Some T cells may have originated in the graft donor. The CDR3 runs from the conserved cysteine through the conserved F or W. The D gene is left open where the match is weak. Expanded clones get a size class; other rows say once, few or many, or leave the size out.

abundance	j_gene	v_gene	d_gene	CDR3aa	CDR3nt
NA	TRBJ2-7	TRBV30	NA	CAWNPGGGDEQYF	TGTGCCTGGAATCCTGGGGGGGGCGACGAGCAGTACTTC
NA	TRBJ2-3	TRBV2	TRBD2	CASSEGLAGGPGDTQYF	TGTGCCAGCAGTGAAGGACTAGCGGGAGGGCCCGGCGATACGCAGTATTTT
NA	TRBJ2-1	TRBV28	NA	CASSFRGLILYNEQFF	TGTGCCAGCAGTTTCCGGGGTCTGATCTTGTACAATGAGCAGTTCTTC
few	TRBJ1-1	TRBV28	NA	CASSPSRGNTEAFF	TGTGCCAGCAGTCCCTCGCGGGGCAACACTGAAGCTTTCTTT
NA	TRBJ1-2	TRBV28	NA	CASSLPLGRNGYTF	TGTGCCAGCAGTTTACCCCTTGGTAGGAATGGCTACACCTTC
NA	TRBJ2-5	TRBV6-1	TRBD2	CASSDKAGGEVETQYF	TGTGCCAGCAGTGACAAAGCGGGAGGAGAGGTAGAGACCCAGTACTTC
NA	TRBJ2-1	TRBV20-1	NA	CSATLGNEQFF	TGCAGTGCTACGCTGGGCAATGAGCAGTTCTTC
NA	TRBJ2-7	TRBV4-3	NA	CASSQEAVPPYEQYF	TGCGCCAGCAGCCAAGAGGCGGTACCCCCCTACGAGCAGTACTTC
NA	TRBJ2-4	TRBV7-8	NA	CASSSPKIRGKNIQYF	TGTGCCAGCAGCTCGCCCAAAATAAGGGGCAAAAACATTCAGTACTTC
NA	TRBJ2-3	TRBV7-8	NA	CASSLAYGPGDTQYF	TGTGCCAGCAGCTTAGCATACGGTCCGGGGGATACGCAGTATTTT
few	TRBJ1-3	TRBV28	NA	CASNTPGTGNTIYF	TGTGCCAGCAACACTCCAGGGACTGGAAACACCATATATTTT
NA	TRBJ1-3	TRBV28	NA	CASSSLSFSGNTIYF	TGTGCCAGCAGTTCCCTGAGCTTCTCTGGAAACACCATATATTTT
NA	TRBJ1-5	TRBV7-2	TRBD1	CASSLEVGTGSFSNQPQHF	TGTGCCAGCAGCTTAGAGGTCGGGACAGGGTCCTTTAGCAATCAGCCCCAGCATTTT
NA	TRBJ2-1	TRBV29-1	NA	CSVEDLEDEQFF	TGTAGCGTTGAAGATCTCGAGGATGAGCAGTTCTTC
NA	TRBJ1-2	TRBV7-6	TRBD1	CASSLTGADGYTF	TGTGCCAGCAGCTTGACAGGGGCGGATGGCTACACCTTC
NA	TRBJ2-1	TRBV5-6	NA	CASSLDIENNEQFF	TGTGCCAGCAGCTTGGATATAGAAAACAATGAGCAGTTCTTC
NA	TRBJ2-7	TRBV25-1	NA	CASSDSTLYEQYF	TGTGCCAGCAGTGACTCGACACTGTACGAGCAGTACTTC
NA	TRBJ1-1	TRBV6-5	NA	CASSYSKRTSEAFF	TGTGCCAGCAGTTACTCGAAGCGGACCTCTGAAGCTTTCTTT
once	TRBJ2-1	TRBV19	NA	CASSIDRAHYNEQFF	TGTGCCAGTAGTATAGATCGGGCGCACTACAATGAGCAGTTCTTC
NA	TRBJ2-7	TRBV19	TRBD1	CASSAPGQGVYEQYF	TGTGCCAGTAGTGCCCCGGGACAGGGAGTCTACGAGCAGTACTTC
NA	TRBJ2-1	TRBV2	TRBD1	CARTGQGQYNEQFF	TGTGCCAGGACGGGACAGGGACAATACAATGAGCAGTTCTTC
NA	TRBJ2-7	TRBV27	NA	CASSDRRNYEQYF	TGTGCCAGCAGCGACAGGAGAAACTACGAGCAGTACTTC
NA	TRBJ2-7	TRBV29-1	NA	CSVVAATPYEQYF	TGCAGCGTTGTGGCTGCAACCCCTTACGAGCAGTACTTC
NA	TRBJ1-2	TRBV4-1	NA	CASSPPGGVVYGYTF	TGCGCCAGCAGCCCCCCCGGGGGAGTGGTCTATGGCTACACCTTC
NA	TRBJ2-5	TRBV5-5	NA	CASSSGSLGALETQYF	TGTGCCAGCAGCTCAGGATCTCTGGGGGCCCTGGAGACCCAGTACTTC
NA	TRBJ2-7	TRBV29-1	TRBD2	CSVTLGGVADQYF	TGCAGCGTTACCTTGGGGGGGGTTGCTGATCAGTACTTC
NA	TRBJ2-1	TRBV7-6	TRBD2	CASSYTSGANEQFF	TGTGCCAGCAGCTATACTAGCGGGGCCAATGAGCAGTTCTTC
NA	TRBJ2-7	TRBV6-1	NA	CASLDGGYEQYF	TGTGCCAGCCTCGATGGGGGTTACGAGCAGTACTTC
NA	TRBJ1-1	TRBV6-1	NA	CASREFLDTEAFF	TGTGCCAGCAGGGAATTTTTGGACACTGAAGCTTTCTTT
NA	TRBJ1-5	TRBV25-1	NA	CASSEGAGGSNQPQHF	TGTGCCAGCAGTGAGGGTGCGGGGGGAAGCAATCAGCCCCAGCATTTT
NA	TRBJ2-7	TRBV20-1	NA	CSAPDVGEQYF	TGCAGTGCCCCAGATGTAGGCGAGCAGTACTTC
NA	TRBJ1-2	TRBV27	NA	CASSLSGAPGGYTF	TGTGCCAGCAGTTTATCGGGGGCCCCAGGTGGCTACACCTTC
few	TRBJ1-2	TRBV27	NA	CASKGGLGYTF	TGTGCCAGCAAGGGGGGGCTGGGCTACACCTTC
NA	TRBJ1-2	TRBV28	NA	CASSFMGSASPNYGYTF	TGTGCCAGCAGTTTTATGGGCAGCGCTTCTCCTAACTATGGCTACACCTTC